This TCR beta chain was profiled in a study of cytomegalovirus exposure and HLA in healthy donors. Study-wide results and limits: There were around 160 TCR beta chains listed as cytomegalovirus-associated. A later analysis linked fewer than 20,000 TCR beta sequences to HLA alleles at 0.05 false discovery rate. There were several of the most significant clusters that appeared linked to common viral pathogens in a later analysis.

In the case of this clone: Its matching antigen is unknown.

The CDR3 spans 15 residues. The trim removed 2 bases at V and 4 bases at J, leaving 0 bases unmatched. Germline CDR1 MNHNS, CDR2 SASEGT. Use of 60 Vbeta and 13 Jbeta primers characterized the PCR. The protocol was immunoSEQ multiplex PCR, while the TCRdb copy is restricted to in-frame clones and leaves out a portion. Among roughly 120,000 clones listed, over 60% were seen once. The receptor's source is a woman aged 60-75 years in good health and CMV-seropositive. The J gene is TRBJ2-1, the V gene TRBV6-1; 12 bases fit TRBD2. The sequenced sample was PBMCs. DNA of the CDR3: TGTGCCAGCAGTGAACTAGCGGGAGGGTACAATGAGCAGTTCTTC. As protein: CASSELAGGYNEQFF.